This passage covers 16 T cell receptor beta chains from one sample sequenced in a study of T cells in women clearing cervical HPV infection (dated 2018 in TCRdb). The library was prepared using the immunoSEQ multiplex PCR assay. TCRdb re-hosts the immuneACCESS table, in-frame sequences only. Its copies lack some clones; in the studies checked, an unresolved V gene accounts for under half of them, and the cause for the rest is not known. The table of this sample itemizes under 45,000 clones. The ten biggest clones cover roughly 1.5% of the sample. The sample taken for sequencing was blood buffy coat. These receptors came from a woman between 18 and 70 years old with a cervical HPV16 infection that either progressed to CIN3+ or cleared (not recorded which).

As concerns this clone: The read terminates 3 residues before the CDR3 end, so the remaining end is supplied by the germline J gene. V is TRBV6-2 or TRBV6-3 and J is TRBJ2-5; 7 bases agree with TRBD1. V shed 5 bases and J 5 bases; nucleotides not matched to a gene: 14. The CDR3 has 16 residues. Germline-derived CDR1 and CDR2 are MNHEY and SVGEGT. The CDR3: CASSTERTDRRETQYF. The covered CDR3 bases are TGTGCCAGCAGTACAGAGAGGACGGACAGGAGGGAGACC.

On this clone: Read data end 3 residues before the CDR3 end; the end is taken from the germline J gene. This chain joins TRBV30 and TRBJ2-3; D is unresolved. V was trimmed by 5 bases and J by 4 bases, leaving 13 bases between them. Germline lookup yields CDR1 GTSNPN and CDR2 SVGIG (reference sequence). The CDR3 runs to 13 residues. The CDR3 bases that were read are TGTGCCTGGGAAGACAATCCCCCAGATACG. Its protein product is CAWEDNPPDT. In full, the CDR3 reads CAWEDNPPDTQYF.

Note on this clone: The sequenced fragment ends 3 residues before the CDR3 boundary, so the rest is inferred from the germline J gene. The chain is built from TRBV7-3 and TRBJ2-2; possibly TRBD1 for D (6 bases). Germline V gene lookup returns CDR1 SGHTA and CDR2 FQGTGA. The CDR3 length is 17 residues. The V end lost 3 bases, the J end lost 3 bases, and 17 bases lay between the germline ends. CDR3 DNA, as far as it was read: TGTGCCAGCAGCTTCCTAGGGCAGGGGTTTGACACCGGGGAG. It encodes CASSFLGQGFDTGE. The whole CDR3 protein reads CASSFLGQGFDTGELFF.

A word on this clone: The read stops 3 residues short of the end of the CDR3; the missing end is completed from the germline J gene. This chain uses TRBV20-1 with TRBJ1-2; TRBD1 aligns across 9 bases. J gave up 3 bases and V 0 bases, and 2 bases lay outside the gene matches. The CDR3 extends over 14 amino acids. Germline lookup yields CDR1 DFQATT and CDR2 SNEGSKA (reference sequence). The CDR3 reads CSAREGTGYYGYTF. Partial CDR3 DNA: TGCAGTGCTAGAGAAGGGACAGGGTACTATGGC.

As regards this clone: Read sequence stops 3 residues before the CDR3 end, and the germline J gene provides the missing end. The rearrangement links TRBV30 to TRBJ1-5, with TRBD1 as a possible D gene (5 bases). The CDR3 runs to 15 residues. Germline-derived CDR1 and CDR2 are GTSNPN and SVGIG (reference sequence). Trimming pared 2 bases from V and 8 bases from J, leaving 19 bases between. CDR3 DNA, as far as it was read: TGTGCCTGGAGTAATACAGGAGCCCCCTTGGAGCCC. This gives the protein CAWSNTGAPLEP. The complete CDR3 sequence is CAWSNTGAPLEPQHF.

Points on this clone: The CDR3 end falls 3 residues outside the read, so it is completed with the germline J gene. The chain is built from TRBV7-7 and TRBJ1-5; D gene ambiguous. The CDR3 sequence is 12 residues long. V gave up 9 bases and J gave up 0 bases, with 6 bases separating them. Looked up from germline, CDR1 is SSHAT and CDR2 is FNYEAQ (reference sequence). CDR3 in amino acids: CASINSNQPQHF. Partial CDR3 DNA: TGTGCCAGTATAAATAGCAATCAGCCC.

Details on this clone: The CDR3 is cut off 3 residues early in the read; its end comes from the germline J gene. The chain joins TRBV5-1 to TRBJ2-1, with 7 bases that match TRBD1. Germline assignment: CDR1 SGHRS and CDR2 YFSETQ. The CDR3 has 17 amino acids. The ends lost 2 bases at V and 3 bases at J; junction bases unmatched: 11. This CDR3 is CASSFNPTGQHYNEQFF. Incomplete CDR3 DNA: TGCGCCAGCAGCTTCAACCCTACGGGACAGCACTACAATGAG.

Points on this clone: Its ends do not fully match the called genes, so a read error is possible. The CDR3 is cut off 3 residues early in the read; its end comes from the germline J gene. This rearrangement joins TRBV5-1 to TRBJ1-3; possible D gene TRBD1, 6 bases. The germline CDR1 and CDR2 sequences are SGHRS and YFSETQ. This CDR3 has 15 residues. The CDR3 sequence is CASRLVGASGNTIYF. The CDR3 bases that were read are TGCGCCAGCAGATTGGTGGGGGCTTCAGGAAACACC.

Turning to this clone: The read comes to an end 3 residues before the CDR3 does, leaving the germline J gene to fill in the end. V and J are TRBV20-1 and TRBJ1-3; D possibly corresponds to TRBD1 (5 bases). Trimming shortened V by 0 bases and J by 6 bases, and 12 bases separated the two germline ends. The CDR3 sequence is 14 residues long. Germline values: CDR1 DFQATT, CDR2 SNEGSKA (reference sequence). This CDR3 is CSARDKGQENTIYF. The CDR3 DNA, read in part, is TGCAGTGCTAGAGACAAAGGACAAGAAAACACC.

Turning to this clone: The CDR3 extends 3 residues past the end of the read, so its final part is completed from the germline J gene. The genes are TRBV28 and TRBJ2-7; the D gene is possibly TRBD2 (6 bases). The CDR3 consists of 17 residues. The germline CDR1 and CDR2 sequences are MDHEN and SYDVKM. The V end was cut by 2 bases, the J end by 4 bases, with 21 bases between. The CDR3 sequence is CASSLPSALAGKYEQYF. CDR3 bases read: TGTGCCAGCAGTTTACCCAGCGCCCTGGCGGGGAAATACGAG.

Comment on this clone: Sequencing ends 3 residues short of the CDR3 end; the germline J gene provides the rest. The chain couples TRBV19 to TRBJ2-3; D may be TRBD2 (5 bases). Germline lookup yields CDR1 LNHDA and CDR2 SQIVND (reference sequence). The CDR3 extends over 14 amino acids. Partial CDR3 DNA: TGTGCCAGTAGTACATTCGGGGTTCAAGAGACG. It translates to CASSTFGVQET. The whole CDR3 sequence reads CASSTFGVQETQYF.

For this clone: The read gets to within 3 residues of the CDR3 end, and the germline J gene fills in the rest. V usage is TRBV5-6 and J usage is TRBJ2-7; 8 bases are shared with TRBD1. With 4 bases clipped from V and 4 bases from J, the junction kept 10 bases outside the gene matches. CDR1 is SGHDT and CDR2 is YYEEEE in the germline V gene. The CDR3 runs to 15 residues. CDR3 DNA (partial): TGTGCCAGCAGCCTGGAGGCAGGGGGCGGGTACGAG. The encoded protein is CASSLEAGGGYE. The complete CDR3 sequence is CASSLEAGGGYEQYF.

On this clone itself: The read comes to an end 3 residues before the CDR3 does, leaving the germline J gene to fill in the end. V is TRBV10-3 and J is TRBJ2-7, with TRBD1 identical over 7 bases. This CDR3 comprises 14 residues. V lost 5 bases and J lost 1; bases outside the gene matches: 5. Germline V gives CDR1 ENHRY, CDR2 SYGVKD. The covered CDR3 bases are TGTGCCATCAGTCGAGACAGGGTTTCCTACGAG. Its translation: CAISRDRVSYE. The entire CDR3 is CAISRDRVSYEQYF.

With regard to this clone: With the read ending 3 residues before the CDR3 end, the germline J gene is used to fill in that end. This sample also contains other DNA sequences that code for the same CDR3. The rearrangement links TRBV5-1 to TRBJ2-5; 8 nucleotides line up with TRBD2. CDR3 length equals 16 residues. The ends lost 3 bases at V and 4 bases at J; junction bases unmatched: 11. In germline, CDR1 is SGHRS, CDR2 YFSETQ. The part of the CDR3 DNA that was read is TGCGCCAGCAGCTCCGGACTAGCAGGAGTTAGAGAGACC. Its protein product is CASSSGLAGVRET. The entire CDR3 protein reads CASSSGLAGVRETQYF.

About this clone itself: The CDR3 end lies 3 residues beyond the end of the read and is filled in from the germline J gene. This sequence joins TRBV5-1 and TRBJ2-1, with D possibly matching TRBD1 (6 bases). Germline lookup yields CDR1 SGHRS and CDR2 YFSETQ. Trimming cost V 5 bases and J 5 bases, with 14 bases left between them. There are 14 residues in the CDR3. Here the CDR3 reads CASSRNRAHNEQFF. CDR3 DNA, as far as it was read: TGCGCCAGCAGTAGAAACAGGGCCCACAATGAG.

As concerns this clone: The CDR3 extends 3 residues past the end of the read, so its final part is completed from the germline J gene. This rearrangement joins TRBV7-9 to TRBJ1-2; maybe TRBD1 (5 bases). CDR3 length: 15 residues. Germline V gene data show CDR1 as SEHNR and CDR2 as FQNEAQ (reference sequence). Here the CDR3 reads CASSLGGGPSYDYTF. CDR3 bases read: TGTGCCAGCAGCTTAGGGGGGGGACCGAGCTACGAC. Variable domain in full (rest from reference TRBV7-9 and TRBJ1-2): DTGVSQNPRHKITKRGQNVTFRCDPISEHNRLYWYRQTLGQGPEFLTYFQNEAQLEKSRLLSDRFSAERPKGSFSTLEIQRTEQGDSAMYLCASSLGGGPSYDYTFGSGTRLTVV.